The source of this T cell receptor (beta chain) is a study of T cell clones after liver transplantation (dated by TCRdb to the late 2010s). Background on the whole study: The samples were obtained from ITN030ST, a randomized trial that attempted immunosuppression withdrawal within 2 years after liver transplantation. Of the eight recipients, three were HCV-positive, while the remaining recipients had been transplanted for non-autoimmune, non-viral indications. Tolerance meant complete immunosuppression withdrawal for at least one year without liver enzymes rising beyond twice the upper limit of normal. Third party-reactive TCRbeta sequences from pre-transplant MLRs were also identified as an antigen-independent comparator for donor-reactive sequences. Blood samples were collected pre-transplant, pre-randomization before withdrawal, and post-randomization after either complete withdrawal or failed withdrawal. No induction therapy was given to the subjects, and standard immunosuppression was administered until randomization at 12-24 months post-transplant. Donor-reactive T cell clones were identified by TCRbeta sequencing following a pre-transplant mixed lymphocyte reaction and were subsequently tracked in post-transplant blood. The study cohort included 8 liver transplant recipients, of whom 3 were classified as tolerant and 5 as non-tolerant.

The CDR3 covers 15 residues, taking in both the cysteine and the phenylalanine. CDR3 DNA only is kept here, 45 bases in frame from base 1. In the germline V gene (reference sequence), CDR1 corresponds to MNHEY and CDR2 to SMNVEV. Cut back by 5 bases and 3 bases, the V and J ends lie 17 bases apart. Frozen genomic DNA underwent high-throughput TCRbeta CDR3 sequencing by immunoSEQ, including PCR amplification, mapping, bias correction and internal controls. Per the authors' processing: Productive rearrangements were kept, and unique TCRbeta sequences were defined by CDR3 nucleotide sequence plus V and J gene. For a sequence to be called donor-reactive, it needed a frequency of at least 0.01% and at least 5-fold expansion in CFSE-low cells compared with unstimulated pre-transplant cells. To ensure at least 90% detection power, minimum frequency thresholds were set for each subject based on that subject's lowest-template unstimulated sample. Jensen-Shannon divergence between the top 1000 TCRbeta sequences post- versus pre-transplant served as the measure of repertoire turnover. Two-sided Fisher's exact tests were used to test for changes in the detection of donor-reactive sequences. This immuneACCESS table, as held by TCRdb, lists in-frame sequences with V and J called but not all clones. Of the missing ones, under half trace to an unresolved V gene in checked studies; the others have no known cause. V and J calls and clone size follow that table, whereas D and trimming were derived from the DNA. Counted in this sample were about 6,200 clones; more than 75% of them appeared once. Of the sample, more than 10% falls within the top ten clones.

Thawed unstimulated PBMCs were stained for CD3, CD4 and CD8 and FACS-sorted into CD3+CD4+ and CD3+CD8+ populations. Randomization to immunosuppression withdrawal applied to every one of the 8 studied subjects. The Qiagen DNeasy Blood and Tissue Kit was used to isolate genomic DNA. Beyond this particular receptor, the publication reports: Low numbers of available donor cells limited the measurable donor-reactive repertoire in two subjects. Once repertoire turnover was taken into account, donor-reactive detection showed a significant reduction for CD4 in 7 of 8 subjects and for CD8 in 8 of 8. Since no allograft tissue specimens were available, donor-reactive T cells may have migrated into the graft instead of being deleted. A significant post-transplant decrease in circulating donor-reactive CD4 TCRbeta sequences was observed in 5 of 8 subjects, irrespective of tolerance or HCV status. Donor-reactive sequences declined more than third party-reactive ones, suggesting partial antigen-specific deletion unrelated to withdrawal success. The conclusions were considered preliminary, being limited by small, heterogeneous patient numbers and non-standardized post-transplant time points.

Turning to this clone: The antigen this receptor binds is unknown. No much larger clone is present one base from it, and per-base qualities are unavailable.

This sequence originates from a human patient who received a liver transplant. After a transplant, some of the T cells may come from the graft donor. Recombination joined TRBV27 with TRBJ2-7; the D gene cannot be named for sure. The specimen was CD8+ T cells from blood, collected approximately 3.5 years after liver transplant. CDR3 sequence: CASSPSSGPFYEQYF. The DNA reads as follows: TGTGCCAGCAGTCCATCTAGTGGCCCCTTCTACGAGCAGTACTTC.